Below, 5 T cell receptor beta chains from the same sample are listed, as sequenced in a study of T cell responses to AZD1222 COVID-19 vaccine. Repertoires were generated with immunoSEQ multiplex PCR, while TCRdb's copy carries only in-frame clones and drops some. The sample comprises 120,000 or so clones, about nine tenths of which are singletons, and approximately 7.9% rests with the top ten. The source was peripheral blood, collected on day 0 of AZD1222 vaccination. These TCRs come from an adult in good health.

This clone was detected only once. This chain uses TRBV28 with TRBJ1-5; D perhaps matches TRBD1 (5 bases). Trimming pared 3 bases from V and 1 base from J, leaving 19 bases between. Germline CDR1 reads MDHEN; CDR2 reads SYDVKM. The CDR3 consists of 18 residues. CDR3 protein: CASSFSPPREGSNQPQHF. The CDR3 coding sequence is TGTGCCAGCAGTTTTTCTCCCCCCCGGGAGGGGAGCAATCAGCCCCAGCATTTT.

The chain has TRBV28 and TRBJ1-3, with D perhaps TRBD1 (6 bases). CDR1 is MDHEN, CDR2 SYDVKM, per germline. The germline V and J ends were trimmed by 6 bases and 3 bases, with 12 bases remaining between them. This CDR3 comprises 14 residues. CDR3 amino acids: CASSRQGYGNTIYF. CDR3 nucleotides: TGTGCCAGCAGCCGGCAGGGGTATGGAAACACCATATATTTT.

This chain uses TRBV28 with TRBJ1-4; 8 positions match TRBD1. The CDR3 covers 15 residues. Germline trimming cut 3 bases from V and 7 bases from J; bases unmatched to any gene: 7. Germline CDR1 and CDR2: MDHEN and SYDVKM. The CDR3 region is CASSFPGGISEKLFF. The DNA of the CDR3 is TGTGCCAGCAGTTTTCCAGGGGGCATCAGTGAAAAACTGTTTTTT.

This rearrangement joins TRBV11-2 to TRBJ2-1; D may be TRBD2 (6 bases). V was trimmed by 8 bases and J by 0 bases, leaving 17 bases between them. The length of the CDR3 is 16 residues. Germline V CDR1 and CDR2: SGHAT, FQNNGV. The CDR3 DNA is TGTGCCAGCGGTACTACTGCCGGGAGCTCCTACAATGAGCAGTTCTTC. It specifies CASGTTAGSSYNEQFF.

J is TRBJ2-7 and V is TRBV10-3; 9 nucleotides align to TRBD2. Trimming cost V 10 bases and J 3 bases; bases outside gene matches: 13. The CDR3 covers 15 residues. Germline V gene sequence: CDR1 ENHRY, CDR2 SYGVKD. The CDR3 bases are TGTGCCACAACGGGACACTCTAGCGGGGTCTACGAGCAGTACTTC. Encoded protein: CATTGHSSGVYEQYF.